The 2 T cell receptor beta chains listed next were all sequenced from one sample in a study of shared clonotypes between healthy human individuals. TCRdb's table, derived via immunoSEQ multiplex PCR, lists solely in-frame clones and lacks some. The table has some 1,100,000 clones, around 82% seen once; the top ten hold 0.52%. The specimen sequenced was memory CD4+ T cells from PBMCs. Subset defined: CD45RA-negative fraction. All receptors derive from a man aged 18 to 30 in good health. Some clones in this sample may be carry-over from other donors' samples.

CDR3 residues: CASSEMLDHEQYF. The CDR3 nucleotides read TGCGCCAGCAGTGAGATGTTAGATCACGAGCAGTACTTC. This chain joins TRBV10-1 and TRBJ2-7, with D unresolved. Trimming pared 2 bases from V and 5 bases from J, leaving 10 bases between. Per germline, CDR1 WNHNN and CDR2 SYGVQD (reference sequence). This CDR3 is 13 amino acids long.

The rearrangement joins TRBV5-1 to TRBJ2-4; D perhaps matches TRBD1 (5 bases). V was shortened by 2 bases and J by 0 bases, with 18 bases between the two germline ends. This CDR3 is 18 amino acids long. Germline lookup yields CDR1 SGHRS and CDR2 YFSETQ. The CDR3: CASSFGHISQLAKNIQYF. CDR3 coding DNA: TGCGCCAGCAGCTTTGGACATATTAGCCAACTAGCCAAAAACATTCAGTACTTC.